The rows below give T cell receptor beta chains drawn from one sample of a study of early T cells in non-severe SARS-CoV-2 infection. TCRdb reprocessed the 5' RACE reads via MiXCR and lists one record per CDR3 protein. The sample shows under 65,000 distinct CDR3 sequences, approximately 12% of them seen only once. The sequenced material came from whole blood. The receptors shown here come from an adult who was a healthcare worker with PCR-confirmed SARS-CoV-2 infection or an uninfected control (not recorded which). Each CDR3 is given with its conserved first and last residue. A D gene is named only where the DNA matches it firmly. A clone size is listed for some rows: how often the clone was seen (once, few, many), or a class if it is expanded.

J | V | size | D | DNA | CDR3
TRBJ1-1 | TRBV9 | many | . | TGTGCCAGCAGCGTAGAACAGGTGGCTGAAGCTTTCTTT | CASSVEQVAEAFF
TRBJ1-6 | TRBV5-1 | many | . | TGCGCCAGCAGCCCGGGGACAACAAAGCGTTCACCCCTCCACTTT | CASSPGTTKRSPLHF
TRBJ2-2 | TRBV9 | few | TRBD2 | TGTGCCAGCAGCCTTCCGGTAGTAGCGGGGGACGGGGAGCTGTTTTTT | CASSLPVVAGDGELFF
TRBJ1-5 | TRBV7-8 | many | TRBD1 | TGTGCCAGCAGCGCGAGGACAGGGGGCAATCAGCCCCAGCATTTT | CASSARTGGNQPQHF
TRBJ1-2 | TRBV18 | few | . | TGTGCCAGCTCACCCCCAGGGTTCAACTATGGCTACACCTTC | CASSPPGFNYGYTF
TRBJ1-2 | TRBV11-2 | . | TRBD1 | TGTGCCAGCAGCTCGCGGACAGGGGGGAACTATGGCTACACCTTC | CASSSRTGGNYGYTF
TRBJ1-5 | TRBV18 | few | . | TGTGCCAGCTCCCCAACACAGGGACGACCCAATCAGCCCCAGCATTTT | CASSPTQGRPNQPQHF
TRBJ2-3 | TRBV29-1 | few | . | TGCAGCGCGGGAATGCAATCAGATACGCAGTATTTT | CSAGMQSDTQYF
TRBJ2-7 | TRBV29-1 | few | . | TGCAGCGGGAGGGACGATTCCTACGAGCAGTACTTC | CSGRDDSYEQYF
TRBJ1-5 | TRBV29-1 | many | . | TGCAGCGTTGAAGATCTGAGGAATAGCAATCAGCCCCAGCATTTT | CSVEDLRNSNQPQHF
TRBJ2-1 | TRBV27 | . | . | TGTGCCAGCAGTTTATCGGGGTCCCGGTACAATGAGCAGTTCTTC | CASSLSGSRYNEQFF
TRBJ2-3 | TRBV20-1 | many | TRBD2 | TGCAGTGCTAGACTAGCGGGAGATACGCAGTATTTT | CSARLAGDTQYF
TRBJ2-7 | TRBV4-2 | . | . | TGTGCCAGCAGCCTGGGACTAACGGGGGCCGAGCAGTACTTC | CASSLGLTGAEQYF
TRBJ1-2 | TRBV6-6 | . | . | TGTGCCAGCAGTTACTCGACAGGCAACAACTATGGCTACACCTTC | CASSYSTGNNYGYTF
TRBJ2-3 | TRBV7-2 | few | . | TGTGCCAGCAGCACTCAACCCGGGCGGATCACAGATACGCAGTATTTT | CASSTQPGRITDTQYF
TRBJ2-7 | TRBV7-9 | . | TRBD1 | TGTGCCAGCACCCCATCCGGGACAGCAAACGAGCAGTACTTC | CASTPSGTANEQYF
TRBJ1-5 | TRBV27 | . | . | TGTGCCAGCAGAACTGGGGGGCCGATCAATCAGCCCCAGCATTTT | CASRTGGPINQPQHF
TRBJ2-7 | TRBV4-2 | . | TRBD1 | TGTGCCAGCAGCCAAGACGGGACAGTCCCGTCCTACGAGCAGTACTTC | CASSQDGTVPSYEQYF
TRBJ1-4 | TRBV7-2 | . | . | TGTGCCAGCAGCCCAATCCCCTCCCCGACAACTAATGAAAAACTGTTTTTT | CASSPIPSPTTNEKLFF
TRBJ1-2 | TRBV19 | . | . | TGTGCCAGTAGTATACGGGGGGCTAACTATGGCTACACCTTC | CASSIRGANYGYTF
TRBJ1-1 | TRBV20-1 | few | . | TGCAGTGCCCAGGATCATACAGGGCACACTGAAGCTTTCTTT | CSAQDHTGHTEAFF
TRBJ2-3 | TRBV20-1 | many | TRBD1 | TGCAGTGCTGCCGCAGGGGGCAGCACAGATACGCAGTATTTT | CSAAAGGSTDTQYF
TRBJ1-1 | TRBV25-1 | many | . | TGTGCCAGCAGGGAGGGGGGGGTCACTGAAGCTTTCTTT | CASREGGVTEAFF
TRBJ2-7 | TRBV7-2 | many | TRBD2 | TGTGCCAGCAGCCCCCAAGGAGGGACTAGCTCCTACGAGCAGTACTTC | CASSPQGGTSSYEQYF
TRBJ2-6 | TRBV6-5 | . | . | TGTGCCAGCAGTTACTCGAAGGGCAGCTCTGGGGCCAACGTCCTGACTTTC | CASSYSKGSSGANVLTF
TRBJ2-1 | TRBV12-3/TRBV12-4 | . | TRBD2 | TGTGCCAGCATTGCCTTAGTAGCGGGAGGGCGGGAGCAGTTCTTC | CASIALVAGGREQFF
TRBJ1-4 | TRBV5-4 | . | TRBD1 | TGTGCCAGCAGCCCGGGACAGGGGGCCGGAAAACTGTTTTTT | CASSPGQGAGKLFF
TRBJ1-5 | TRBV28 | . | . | TGTGCCAGCAGTGGAGATGCAAGCCAGCCCCAGCATTTT | CASSGDASQPQHF
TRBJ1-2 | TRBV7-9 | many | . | TGTGCCAGCAGCTTAGGGGATGGCTACACCTTC | CASSLGDGYTF
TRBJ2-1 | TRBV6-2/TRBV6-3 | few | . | TGTGCCAGCAGGCAAGCGGGTTCCTACAATGAGCAGTTCTTC | CASRQAGSYNEQFF
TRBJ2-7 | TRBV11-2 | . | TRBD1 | TGTGCCAGCAGCCGCGAGGACAGGCGACGCTACGAGCAGTACTTC | CASSREDRRRYEQYF
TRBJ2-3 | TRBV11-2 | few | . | TGTGCCAGCAGCGAGTTGGGTCGTAGCACAGATACGCAGTATTTT | CASSELGRSTDTQYF
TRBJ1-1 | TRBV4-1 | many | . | TGCGCCAGCAGCCAAGATGATCCAGGGTTGAACACTGAAGCTTTCTTT | CASSQDDPGLNTEAFF
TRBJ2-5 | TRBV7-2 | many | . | TGTGCCAGCAGCCCGAAAGAGACCCAGTACTTC | CASSPKETQYF
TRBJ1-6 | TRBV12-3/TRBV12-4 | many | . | TGTGCCAGCAGCCGAACGAATTCACCCCTCCACTTT | CASSRTNSPLHF
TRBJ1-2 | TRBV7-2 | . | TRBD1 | TGTGCCAGCAGCTTAGGACCCCGGACAGGGAGAGGCTACACCTTC | CASSLGPRTGRGYTF
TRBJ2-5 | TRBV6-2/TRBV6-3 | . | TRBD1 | TGTGCCAGCAGTCACTTGGACAGGGCCCCAGGGGAGACCCAGTACTTC | CASSHLDRAPGETQYF
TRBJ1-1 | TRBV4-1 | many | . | TGCGCCAGCAGCCAAGATGGTACAGGTCCCAAGTCTGAAGCTTTCTTT | CASSQDGTGPKSEAFF
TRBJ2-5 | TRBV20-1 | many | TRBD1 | TGCAGTGCTAGAGAGGGCAGGGGGCGAGAGACCCAGTACTTC | CSAREGRGRETQYF